A single TCR beta chain is shown here with its context. Per the original data handling: The assay estimated nucleated cells by amplifying reference gene primers. Generated by immunoSEQ multiplex PCR, the TCRdb table keeps only in-frame clones and is missing some. That table furnishes V, J and clone size, whereas the DNA furnished D and trimming. The data contain tens of thousands of clones, 88% of them singletons. Germline CDR1 and CDR2: SGHNT and YYREEE (reference sequence). This CDR3 has 13 amino acids. V was clipped by 0 bases and J by 1 base, with 4 bases between them. These data come from a study of blood T cell repertoires in COVID-19. Study context: COVID-19 samples from acute and convalescent phases originated in the United States, Italy and Spain. Nucleic acid was either cDNA or gDNA, and it came from T cells, B-cell-depleted T cells, or PBMCs.

V is TRBV5-4 and J is TRBJ1-1; D unclear. This clonotype originated in a woman aged 70 to 79 with acute or convalescent COVID-19. The sample consisted of peripheral blood. CDR3: CASSLDRNTEAFF. For the CDR3, the DNA is TGTGCCAGCAGCTTGGACAGGAACACTGAAGCTTTCTTT. Full variable domain (outside the CDR3, taken from reference TRBV5-4 and TRBJ1-1): ETGVTQSPTHLIKTRGQQVTLRCSSQSGHNTVSWYQQALGQGPQFIFQYYREEENGRGNFPPRFSGLQFPNYSSELNVNALELDDSALYLCASSLDRNTEAFFGQGTRLTVV.